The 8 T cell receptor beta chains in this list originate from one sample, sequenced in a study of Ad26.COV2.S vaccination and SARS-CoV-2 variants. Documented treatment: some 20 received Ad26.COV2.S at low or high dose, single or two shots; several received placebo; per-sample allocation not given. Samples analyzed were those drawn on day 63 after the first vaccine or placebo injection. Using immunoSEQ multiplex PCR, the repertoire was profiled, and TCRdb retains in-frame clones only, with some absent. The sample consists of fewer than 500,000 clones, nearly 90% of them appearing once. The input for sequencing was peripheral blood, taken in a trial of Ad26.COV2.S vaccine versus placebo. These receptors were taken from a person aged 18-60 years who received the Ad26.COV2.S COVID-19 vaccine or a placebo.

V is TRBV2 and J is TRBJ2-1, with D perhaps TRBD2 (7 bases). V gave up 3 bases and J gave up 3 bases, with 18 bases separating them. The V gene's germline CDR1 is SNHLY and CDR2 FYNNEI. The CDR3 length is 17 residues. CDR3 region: CASSEGAGVPSYNEQFF. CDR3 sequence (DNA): TGTGCCAGCAGTGAGGGGGCGGGAGTCCCAAGCTACAATGAGCAGTTCTTC.

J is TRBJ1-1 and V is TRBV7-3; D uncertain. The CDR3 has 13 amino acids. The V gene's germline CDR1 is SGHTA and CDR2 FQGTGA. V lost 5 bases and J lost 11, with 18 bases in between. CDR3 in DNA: TGTGCCAGCAGCCCCAATGTCGGCGACTCGGCTTTCTTT. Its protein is CASSPNVGDSAFF.

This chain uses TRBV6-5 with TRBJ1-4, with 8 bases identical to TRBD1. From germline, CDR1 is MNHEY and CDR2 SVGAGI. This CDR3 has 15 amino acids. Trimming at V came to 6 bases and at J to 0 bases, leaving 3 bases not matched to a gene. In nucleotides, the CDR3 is TGTGCCAGCAGACAGGGGGGGACAACTAATGAAAAACTGTTTTTT. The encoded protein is CASRQGGTTNEKLFF.

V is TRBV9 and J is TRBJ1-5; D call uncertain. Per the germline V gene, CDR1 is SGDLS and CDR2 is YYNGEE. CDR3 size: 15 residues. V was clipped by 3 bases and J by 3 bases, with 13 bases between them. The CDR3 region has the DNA TGTGCCAGCAGCGCGGGGAACAGCTTCAATCAGCCCCAGCATTTT. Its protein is CASSAGNSFNQPQHF.

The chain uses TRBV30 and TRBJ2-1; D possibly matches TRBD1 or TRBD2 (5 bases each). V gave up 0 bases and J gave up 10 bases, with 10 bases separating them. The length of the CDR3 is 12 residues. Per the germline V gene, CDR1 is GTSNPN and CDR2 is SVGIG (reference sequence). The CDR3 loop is CAWSVLGEEQFF. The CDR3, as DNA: TGTGCCTGGAGTGTATTGGGGGAGGAGCAGTTCTTC.

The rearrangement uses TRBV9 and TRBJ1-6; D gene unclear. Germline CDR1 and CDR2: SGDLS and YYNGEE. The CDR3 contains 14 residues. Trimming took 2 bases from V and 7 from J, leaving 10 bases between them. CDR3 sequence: CASSVEQLNSPLHF. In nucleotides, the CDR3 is TGTGCCAGCAGCGTGGAACAGTTAAATTCACCCCTCCACTTT.

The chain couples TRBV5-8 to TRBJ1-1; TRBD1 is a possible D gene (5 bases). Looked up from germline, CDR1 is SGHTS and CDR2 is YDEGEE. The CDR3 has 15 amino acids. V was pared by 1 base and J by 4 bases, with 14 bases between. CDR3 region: CASSLTDQGGTEAFF. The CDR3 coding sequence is TGTGCCAGCAGCTTGACCGATCAGGGTGGCACTGAAGCTTTCTTT.

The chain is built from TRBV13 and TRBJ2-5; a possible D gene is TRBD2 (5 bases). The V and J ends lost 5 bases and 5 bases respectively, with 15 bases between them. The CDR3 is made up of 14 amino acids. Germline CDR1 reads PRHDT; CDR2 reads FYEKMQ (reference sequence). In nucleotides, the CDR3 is TGTGCCAGCAGCAGCGCCTCCTCGGGGGAGACCCAGTACTTC. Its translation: CASSSASSGETQYF. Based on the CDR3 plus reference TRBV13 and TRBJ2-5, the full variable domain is AAGVIQSPRHLIKEKRETATLKCYPIPRHDTVYWYQQGPGQDPQFLISFYEKMQSDKGSIPDRFSAQQFSDYHSELNMSSLELGDSALYFCASSSASSGETQYFGPGTRLLVL.